Listed here are 11 T cell receptor beta chains from one sample, sequenced in a study of blood T cells in healthy people across ages. Then a second PCR, running about 7 to 11 cycles, was carried out with a sample-barcoded 5' primer and a J-beta primer mix. TCRdb re-derived calls from the 5' RACE reads in MiXCR, one entry per CDR3 protein. Counted here are about 400,000 distinct CDR3 sequences, about 52% occurring once; the ten biggest clones make up 45% to 60%. The sample consisted of blood. Receptors were obtained from a man aged 55 to 70 in good health.

The genes are TRBV6-5 and TRBJ1-2; TRBD1 might be the D (6 bases). Trimming pared 5 bases from V and 4 bases from J, leaving 14 bases between. CDR1 is MNHEY and CDR2 is SVGAGI in the germline V gene. The CDR3 has 14 residues. CDR3 residues: CASSQGTGSYGYTF. The CDR3 coding sequence is TGTGCCAGCAGTCAGGGGACGGGGAGCTATGGCTACACCTTC.

The gene calls are TRBV5-6 and TRBJ2-1; a possible D gene is TRBD2 (6 bases). This CDR3 spans 16 amino acids. V was cut by 4 bases and J by 4 bases, with 18 bases left in between. Germline V gives CDR1 SGHDT, CDR2 YYEEEE. Written as DNA, the CDR3 is TGTGCCAGCAGCCCCGACACGGGGAGGATTTACAATGAGCAGTTCTTC. Translating it yields CASSPDTGRIYNEQFF. Full variable domain (outside the CDR3, taken from reference TRBV5-6 and TRBJ2-1): DAGVTQSPTHLIKTRGQQVTLRCSPKSGHDTVSWYQQALGQGPQFIFQYYEEEERQRGNFPDRFSGHQFPNYSSELNVNALLLGDSALYLCASSPDTGRIYNEQFFGPGTRLTVL.

The chain joins TRBV7-8 to TRBJ1-1, with a weak D call TRBD1 (6 bases). The CDR3 contains 16 residues. The V gene lost 6 bases and the J gene lost 0 bases, with 17 bases spanning the gap. CDR1 is SGHVS and CDR2 is FQNEAQ in the germline V gene. The CDR3 spells CASSPVTGNMNTEAFF. The DNA of the CDR3 is TGTGCCAGCAGTCCTGTGACAGGAAACATGAACACTGAAGCTTTCTTT.

The V gene is TRBV7-9, the J gene TRBJ2-1; the match to TRBD2 covers 9 bases. This CDR3 region has 15 residues. J gave up 5 bases and V 4 bases, and 6 bases lay outside the gene matches. Germline V gene lookup returns CDR1 SEHNR and CDR2 FQNEAQ (reference sequence). The CDR3 spells CASSSIAGADNEQFF. Here the CDR3 DNA reads TGTGCCAGCAGCTCCATAGCGGGAGCAGACAATGAGCAGTTCTTC.

Comments on this clonotype: At one of its ends the junction is not consistent with the germline gene, which may arise from a read error. The chain employs TRBV20-1 and TRBJ1-1; D is unresolved. Germline V gives CDR1 DFQATT, CDR2 SNEGSKA (reference sequence). CDR3 length equals 12 residues. CDR3 DNA sequence: TGCAGTGCTAGTCGGCCGAACACGGAAGCTTTCTTT. It translates to CSASRPNTEAFF.

This chain links TRBV21-1 with TRBJ2-7; the table's D gene call, TRBD1, was not cross checked with the DNA. The J call may be mistaken, given a closer DNA end match to TRBJ2-5. TRBV21-1 is deemed a pseudogene. This CDR3 spans 13 amino acids. The DNA of the CDR3 is TGTGCCAGCAGCAAAGGTCCCAGGGAGACCCAGTACTTC. This translates into CASSKGPRETQYF.

This clonotype was seen more than once but under ten times. The CDR3 region has the DNA TGTGCCAGCAGTGATACGGCCACAGATACGCAGTATTTT. Translation gives CASSDTATDTQYF. V usage is TRBV25-1 and J usage is TRBJ2-3; no definite D call. V lost 3 bases and J lost 2, with 6 bases in between. Germline CDR1 reads MGHDK; CDR2 reads SYGVNS. CDR3 size: 13 residues.

CDR3 sequence reads: CASSQIPQGVAGVTYNEQYF. For the CDR3, the DNA is TGTGCCAGCAGCCAAATACCGCAGGGAGTAGCGGGAGTAACCTACAATGAGCAGTACTTC. V gene TRBV12-3 or TRBV12-4 combines with J gene TRBJ2-7; 9 bases are shared with TRBD2. V was pared by 6 bases and J by 7 bases, with 28 bases of the junction left unmatched. The CDR3 has 20 residues.

J is TRBJ2-4 and V is TRBV3-1, with D maybe TRBD2 (6 bases). Germline V CDR1 and CDR2: LGHDT, YNNKEL (reference sequence). Trimming left V 0 bases short and J 2 bases short, with 8 bases between. This CDR3 contains 15 residues. The CDR3 reads CASSQEGGTKNIQYF. The CDR3, as DNA: TGTGCCAGCAGCCAAGAAGGAGGGACCAAAAACATTCAGTACTTC.

The gene calls are TRBV7-2 and TRBJ2-1; the D is unclear. Germline V gene data show CDR1 as SGHTA and CDR2 as FQGNSA. The CDR3 runs to 14 residues. V dropped 3 bases and J dropped 4 bases, with 10 bases sitting between them. CDR3 DNA sequence: TGTGCCAGCAGCTTTGGTTTGGGATACAATGAGCAGTTCTTC. It specifies CASSFGLGYNEQFF.

The CDR3 reads CASSQAGRANEKLFF. CDR3 bases: TGTGCCAGCAGCCAAGCCGGGAGGGCTAATGAAAAACTGTTTTTT. This rearrangement joins TRBV4-2 to TRBJ1-4; D call uncertain. Germline loops: CDR1 LGHNA, CDR2 YNFKEQ. CDR3 length equals 15 residues. V lost 1 base and J lost 3, with 9 bases in between.